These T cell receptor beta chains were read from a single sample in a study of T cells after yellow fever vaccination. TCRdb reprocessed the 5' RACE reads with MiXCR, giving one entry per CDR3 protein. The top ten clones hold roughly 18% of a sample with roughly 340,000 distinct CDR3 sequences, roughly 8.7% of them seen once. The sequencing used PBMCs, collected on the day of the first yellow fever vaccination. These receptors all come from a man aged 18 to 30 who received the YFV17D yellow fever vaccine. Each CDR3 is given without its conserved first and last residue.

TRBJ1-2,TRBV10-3,AISETRQDYGYT
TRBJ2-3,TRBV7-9,ASSLTSGGSLATQY
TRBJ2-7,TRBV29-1,SVGGGRKAYEQY
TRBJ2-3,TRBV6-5,ASTIGLAGPTDTQY
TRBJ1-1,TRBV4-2,ASSQLKGPDTEAF
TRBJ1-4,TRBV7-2,ASSSARPPRGKLF
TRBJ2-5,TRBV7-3,ASSRGLGETQY
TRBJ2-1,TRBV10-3,AIRRDQRTNEQF
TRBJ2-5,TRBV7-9,ASSTYRGHQETQY
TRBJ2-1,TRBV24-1,ATSDSSRGGDEQF
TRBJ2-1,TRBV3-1,ASSGGGARYEQF
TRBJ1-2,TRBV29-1,SVEVRVNLT
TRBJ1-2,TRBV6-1,ASTDWGGDGYT
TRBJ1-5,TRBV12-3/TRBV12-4,ASSFPGRAWPQH
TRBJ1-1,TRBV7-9,ASSLFGRGFDTEAF
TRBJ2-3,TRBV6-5,ASSPTADTQY
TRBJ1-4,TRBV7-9,ASSPDRGIKLF
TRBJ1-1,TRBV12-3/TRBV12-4,ASSLGLGNTEAF